This T cell receptor (beta chain) emerged from a study of monozygotic twins with inflammatory bowel disease. Comment on this clonotype: Its target is unknown.

From 3,500 to 4,500 ng of total RNA, each TCR library was prepared. Following a re-call of the 5' RACE reads, TCRdb has one entry per CDR3 protein and lacks DNA. This sample contains just over 300,000 distinct CDR3 sequences. Study-level points and caveats: Distinguishing T cell subtypes was not possible. Repertoire similarity did not separate concordant from discordant twins, possibly from limited power.

Germline V gene sequence: CDR1 SGHDT, CDR2 YYEEEE. The CDR3 loop spans 13 amino acids. The authors isolated total RNA from whole blood without sorting T cells. Sequenced input: blood. The chain recombines TRBV5-6 with TRBJ2-7. The receptor's source is a human donor with ulcerative colitis or Crohn's disease, or a healthy co-twin of an affected twin (not recorded which). CDR3 loop: CASSLYEIYEQYF.